These T cell receptor beta chains were read from a single sample in a study of T cell responses to AZD1222 COVID-19 vaccine. Sequenced by immunoSEQ multiplex PCR; TCRdb stores in-frame clones only, minus some. The sample contains approximately 100,000 clones, around 87% of which appear only once. The material was peripheral blood, obtained 28 days after the second AZD1222 dose. These receptor sequences come from an adult who received the AZD1222 COVID-19 vaccine. CDR3s leave out the opening cysteine and the closing phenylalanine or tryptophan. Each record gives: V gene, J gene, CDR3 protein.

>TRBV28|TRBJ2-2
ASSLLSPGELF
>TRBV7-9|TRBJ2-3
ASSLRTGVQDTQY
>TRBV7-2|TRBJ1-2
ASTWGDRGSYGYT
>TRBV10-3|TRBJ1-2
AISGAPGQETGYT
>TRBV6-5|TRBJ2-6
ASSSGTLGANVLT
>TRBV3-1/TRBV3-2|TRBJ2-7
ASSHAKGEQY
>TRBV6-5|TRBJ2-7
ASSKQGGNEQY
>TRBV7-3|TRBJ1-2
ASSPGQGANINGYT
>TRBV28|TRBJ1-5
ASSRQGQRNQPQH
>TRBV6-6|TRBJ2-2
ASSYTSGYGELF
>TRBV6-5|TRBJ1-2
ASRLDSSDGYT
>TRBV7-9|TRBJ1-1
ASSSQGRGSAEDTEAF
>TRBV3-1/TRBV3-2|TRBJ2-3
ASSQDTGRFTDTQY
>TRBV20-1|TRBJ1-4
TAATNEKLF
>TRBV27|TRBJ2-3
ASSLEGPLKYSTDTQY
>TRBV5-1|TRBJ1-1
ASSPKRGVGTEAF
>TRBV18|TRBJ2-1
ASSDVGRNEQF
>TRBV5-1|TRBJ1-1
ASSLEGLMNTEAF
>TRBV15|TRBJ2-7
ATSRITGGVYEQY
>TRBV24-1|TRBJ2-3
ATSAGTDTQY
>TRBV4-2|TRBJ2-7
ASSHRLAGAYEQY
>TRBV27|TRBJ2-1
ASKMSGPLYNEQF
>TRBV7-3|TRBJ1-1
ASSLNPGTEAF
>TRBV5-1|TRBJ2-3
ASRLTGPSTDTQY
>TRBV13|TRBJ2-5
ASSSRGVAGQETQY
>TRBV12-5|TRBJ2-1
ASGLAGNHEGNEQF
>TRBV7-3|TRBJ2-1
ASSWTTSSYNEQF
>TRBV7-9|TRBJ2-7
ASSLGVGAGAYEQY
>TRBV11-3|TRBJ2-7
ASSAGRDFLRDEQY
>TRBV3-1/TRBV3-2|TRBJ1-3
ASSPPGQGFGNTIY
>TRBV7-2|TRBJ2-2
ASSLNRGVTGELF
>TRBV5-4|TRBJ2-7
ASSTGSYEQY
>TRBV28|TRBJ2-2
ASRSQQGRRSGELF
>TRBV15|TRBJ1-5
ATSRRTDVQPQH
>TRBV28|TRBJ2-7
ASSLSRGDEQY
>TRBV10-3|TRBJ2-5
AISAGQETQY
>TRBV7-2|TRBJ2-7
ASSYTQGFEQY
>TRBV28|TRBJ1-4
ASRGGTRSEKLF
>TRBV2|TRBJ2-3
ASSDGDYTDTQY
>TRBV24-1|TRBJ2-1
ATSEAGTESYNEQF
>TRBV7-2|TRBJ1-1
ASSRAGRSAEAF
>TRBV2|TRBJ2-7
ASRATSGGTNEQY
>TRBV27|TRBJ2-1
ASSSGWGSYNEQF
>TRBV5-1|TRBJ2-2
ASSRTGAGELF
>TRBV5-1|TRBJ1-1
ASSYLRAVERAF
>TRBV5-1|TRBJ1-2
ASSLAGQLDGYT
>TRBV5-8|TRBJ1-1
ASSLNRGTEAF
>TRBV7-9|TRBJ2-3
ASSLAAAGGTDTQY
>TRBV7-6|TRBJ2-2
ASSLVATNTGELF
>TRBV7-2|TRBJ1-5
ASSLETSNQPQH
>TRBV5-1|TRBJ1-2
ASSLEGLLGYT
>TRBV18|TRBJ2-5
ASSPVGGEVTQY
>TRBV19|TRBJ1-1
ASSRRGGAEAF
>TRBV18|TRBJ2-1
ASSPRLDAYNEQF